This T cell receptor beta chain was documented in a study of cytomegalovirus exposure and HLA in healthy donors (dated by TCRdb to the late 2010s). As for the study more broadly: According to an earlier analysis of a few hundred of the donors, about 180 million T cells yielded 120 million or so unique TCR beta sequences and around 300 Gb of sequence data. About 300 gigabases of sequencing data and some 85 million unique TCR sequences were included in an early release covering several hundred HLA-typed donors. Of the 300 to 450 genotyped donors, over 70% fell in the genetic ancestry cluster associated with self-reported Caucasian donors. The study aimed to test whether cataloging public T cell receptors could reveal signatures of past pathogen exposure. The study profiled the T cell repertoires of hundreds of subjects by immunosequencing and related them to cytomegalovirus serostatus. Besides the first cohort of roughly 640 subjects, a separate validation cohort made up of 120 different subjects was used. The study combined high-throughput TCR immunosequencing, statistical association of individual TCRs with disease status, and machine learning to predict cytomegalovirus infection status. In a later analysis, previously published TCR beta repertoires from 550 to 750 donors were re-analyzed and high-resolution HLA genotyping was added so that TCR occurrence patterns could be studied. Rather than drawing on any new phenotypic data, the later analysis identified candidate immune exposures from TCR beta sequences and the way those sequences occurred across donors. In an earlier analysis of 587 of the donors, high-throughput TCR beta sequencing was used to judge whether each TCR beta V gene segment behaved as functional or pseudogenic. Donor age, sex, ethnicity and CMV serostatus were collected together with the repertoire data. Genome-wide SNP genotypes for about 65% of the roughly 670 donors were used in a later genetic analysis, which treated that subset as a discovery cohort. Every repertoire in the discovery cohort had been generated on one and the same sequencing platform. Class I and class II HLA loci were covered by the typing at four-digit resolution. The number of typed donors differed by locus: about 620-630 for A, B, C, DRB1 and DQB1; some 500 for DQA1; 600 to 610 for DPA1; and about 450 for DPB1. About five DR-DQ haplotypes were handled as single units for association and clustering, since linkage in the cohort was strong. Among about 400 genotyped donors of the cohort, an average of around 250,000 unique TCR beta nucleotide sequences was sequenced per donor, of which about 20% were non-productive.

Receptors were amplified or captured by the immunoSEQ multiplex PCR assay. A mixture of 60 forward primers for TCR Vbeta segments and 13 reverse primers for TCR Jbeta segments was used in the multiplex PCR. The CDR3 region of rearranged TCR beta genes was amplified from genomic DNA with a multiplex PCR assay. On the Illumina HiSeq System, the amplified TCR beta libraries were sequenced as 87-base-pair reads. The published analysis was carried out like this. Across the 670 or so repertoires, a later analysis counted tens of millions of unique TCR beta chains, some 11 million of which were shared by at least two donors. A nearest-neighbor algorithm error-corrected the raw reads and collapsed the reads into unique sequences, merging closely related sequences to remove PCR and sequencing errors. CDR3 sequences were aligned to IMGT reference sequences to assign V, D and J gene segments. Each retained sequence needed at least a six-nucleotide match to both a V gene segment and a J gene segment. Rearrangements were called productive when the CDR3 lacked stop codons and stayed in frame with V and J; all others were non-productive. Following IMGT convention, CDR3 was defined as the stretch from the second conserved V-encoded cysteine to the conserved J-encoded phenylalanine. Sequences without an unambiguous match to a single V gene segment were excluded from the earlier analysis of several hundred of the donors. In an earlier analysis of approximately 550 of the donors, V segments were called functional above 56.7% productive rearrangements and were called segregating when the between-donor standard deviation exceeded 5%. A statistical classification framework was built to diagnose cytomegalovirus status from the catalog of TCR beta chain sequences. V and J gene assignment, in a later analysis, came from comparing TCR nucleotide sequences with IMGT/GENE-DB human TR gene sequences. Using the TCRdist pipeline, a later analysis assigned CDR3 sequences along with most-parsimonious VDJ recombination scenarios. In a later analysis, every TCR beta chain was defined by the combination of its CDR3 amino acid sequence and its V-gene family, and reads without a unique V-gene family were dropped. As a way to deal with suspected cross-contamination and a sequencing artifact, a later analysis dropped 450 to 600 nucleotide sequences that were highly shared and had low generation probability. A later analysis calculated a clonal expansion index for each public chain from normalized within-repertoire ranks of inferred template counts. A later analysis computed generation probabilities with a VDJ recombination model fitted to out-of-frame rearrangements, and checked the results against IGoR. In a later analysis, hypergeometric tests were used to score TCR-TCR, TCR-HLA and TCR-CMV co-occurrence, with a repertoire-size bias correction applied to TCR pairs. In a later analysis, false discovery rates were estimated by permuting HLA or CMV assignments 20 times. In a later analysis, co-occurring TCRs were grouped using DBSCAN, and TCRdist sequence similarity was added for clustering within HLA-allele-positive subsets. Repertoires with fewer than 30,000 or more than 120,000 public chains were left out of co-occurrence clustering, as were four to six repertoires with anomalous nucleotide sharing. Imported from immuneACCESS, the table was reduced by TCRdb to in-frame sequences with V and J called. These copies leave out some clones; in studies compared against another copy, an unresolved V gene accounts for under half, and the cause of the remainder is not known. That table supplies the V and J calls and clone size; D and trimming were determined from the DNA. Recorded for this sample are under 130,000 clones; about an eighth of them occurred a single time. The ten largest clones represent around 16% of the sample.

The paper's findings and limits, for the study overall: Because HLA typing was unavailable for some donors at each locus, only the typed subset was used in association tests. In vitro tests confirmed that a few of the cytomegalovirus-associated TCR beta chains recognize cytomegalovirus antigens. In the study, approximately 160 TCR beta chains were listed as associated with cytomegalovirus. Correlated functional status among segregating V segments might be attributable to linkage disequilibrium, but an unknown experimental factor could not be ruled out. Because counts were too low, around 17 rarely observed V segments, including chromosome 9 orphons, were left out of the earlier analysis of about 620 of the donors. According to a later analysis, TCR association rates differed among HLA loci, with DRB1 alleles showing the most associated TCRs and HLA-C alleles showing the fewest. According to the authors, the approach could potentially be generalized to other disease states and immunological phenotypes. When HLA alleles, especially DR and DQ, strongly co-occurred, TCR associations were difficult to assign to individual alleles. Compared with the roughly 700-donor mean, donors in an Asian-associated ancestry cluster had fewer N-insertions in productive TCRs, according to a later genetic analysis. Some IMGT-functional V segments, including TRBV6-2 and TRBV6-3, could not be told apart with the 87-base-pair reads, so those segments were excluded. According to a later analysis, parvovirus B19, influenza, CMV and Epstein-Barr virus appeared linked to several top co-occurrence clusters. Most TCR sequences were observed very rarely across donors, whereas some public TCRs were present in many individuals. CMV serostatus was the only immune exposure information available for the cohort. A group of highly shared sequence variants was considered likely to be a technical artifact of the sequencing pipeline. Compared with equally common non-associated chains, HLA-associated TCR beta chains in a later analysis were more clonally expanded and had lower generation probabilities. Presence/absence analyses assumed roughly uniform sequencing depth across donors, an assumption that may not hold. According to a later analysis, most CMV-associated TCR beta chains appeared to be HLA-restricted, and the HLA associations seemed to be driven largely by CMV exposure. In a later analysis, about 16,000 TCR beta sequences were associated with specific HLA alleles at a false discovery rate of 0.05. In an earlier analysis of approximately 590 of the donors, most TCR beta V segments appeared in productive rearrangements about 87% or about 30% of the time, broadly matching IMGT annotations. An association between a missense DCLRE1C variant and V-gene and J-gene trimming of TCR beta chains was found in a later genetic analysis and replicated in an independent cohort. The cohort was sequenced for TCR beta chains only, and without alpha or paired-chain data the features that could be detected were limited. A further reported finding was that TCR beta sequences accurately predicted the HLA-A and HLA-B alleles for most subjects in the first cohort. Cytomegalovirus status was reported to be diagnosed by the classifier with high specificity and sensitivity in both the original and validation cohorts.

This clone was seen more than once but under ten times. Its antigen has not been determined. Base qualities were left out, and no much larger clone turns up one base away. The germline V gene (reference sequence) provides CDR1 MNHNY and CDR2 SVGAGI. At the junction V is shortened by 0 bases and J by 7 bases, with 12 bases in between. The CDR3 holds 15 amino acids from the cysteine to the phenylalanine. The kept DNA is CDR3 alone, 45 bases in frame from the first base. The cohort consisted of hundreds of healthy bone marrow donors. At the time of sampling, every cohort member was nominally healthy, though immune exposures that went unrecorded were likely present. The donor tested CMV seropositive, placing the donor among the approximately 310 seropositive members of the cohort. Each donor provided a peripheral blood sample, and peripheral blood mononuclear cells were used for TCR beta sequencing. The Qiagen DNeasy Blood Extraction Kit was used to extract genomic DNA from the blood cell samples.

This receptor was obtained from a man aged 35 to 55 in good health and CMV-seropositive. The rearranged segments are TRBV6-6 and TRBJ1-4, with the D gene too uncertain to name. What was sequenced was PBMCs. The DNA is as follows: TGTGCCAGCAGTTACTCCGCTTCTTCCGGTGAAAAACTGTTTTTT. It encodes CASSYSASSGEKLFF.